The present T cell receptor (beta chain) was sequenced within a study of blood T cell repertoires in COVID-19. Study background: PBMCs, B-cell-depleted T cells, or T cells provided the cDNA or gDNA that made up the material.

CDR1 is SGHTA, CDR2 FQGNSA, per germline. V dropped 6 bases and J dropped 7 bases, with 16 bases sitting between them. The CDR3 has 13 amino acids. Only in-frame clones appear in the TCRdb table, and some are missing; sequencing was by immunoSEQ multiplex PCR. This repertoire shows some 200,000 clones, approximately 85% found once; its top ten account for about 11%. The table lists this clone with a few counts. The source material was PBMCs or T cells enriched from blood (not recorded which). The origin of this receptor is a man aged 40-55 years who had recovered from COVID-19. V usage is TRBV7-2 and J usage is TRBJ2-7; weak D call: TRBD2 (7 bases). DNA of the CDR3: TGTGCCAGCAGTTCTACAGGGAGGGGAGAGCAGTACGTC. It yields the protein CASSSTGRGEQYV.